Below, 17 T cell receptor beta chains from the same sample are listed, as sequenced in a study of blood T cells in healthy people across ages. A second PCR of about 6 to 12 cycles used a sample-barcoded 5' primer and a J-beta primer mix. TCRdb re-called the 5' RACE reads with MiXCR, one entry per CDR3 protein. The sample lists 790,000 or so distinct CDR3 sequences, 35% to 50% seen once, with roughly 20% in the top ten. The specimen sequenced was blood. Receptors originate from a man older than 75 in good health.

The table lists this clonotype with many counts. The gene calls are TRBV28 and TRBJ2-6; unclear D gene. Looked up from germline, CDR1 is MDHEN and CDR2 is SYDVKM. The CDR3 runs to 14 residues. V gave up 1 base and J gave up 8 bases, with 9 bases separating them. CDR3 sequence reads: CASSLLVGPNVLTF. The CDR3 DNA sequence: TGTGCCAGCAGTTTATTGGTTGGACCCAACGTCCTGACTTTC.

The chain carries TRBV12-3 or TRBV12-4 and TRBJ2-1, with a tentative D call TRBD2 (6 bases). The germline V and J ends were trimmed by 5 bases and 6 bases, with 17 bases remaining between them. This CDR3 is 15 amino acids long. In DNA form, the CDR3 reads TGTGCCAGCAGTAGGGACTTCGAGGTAGTCAATGAGCAGTTCTTC. Translating gives CASSRDFEVVNEQFF.

This clonotype has more than one count but fewer than ten. V and J are TRBV15 and TRBJ2-6; D uncertain. Per germline, CDR1 LNHNV and CDR2 YYDKDF (reference sequence). The CDR3 spans 13 residues. Trimming removed 3 bases at V and 5 bases at J, with 5 bases between. CDR3 nucleotide sequence: TGTGCCACCAGCAGGCGACGGGCCAACGTCCTGACTTTC. The encoded protein is CATSRRRANVLTF. Combining the CDR3 with reference TRBV15 and TRBJ2-6 gives the whole variable domain DAMVIQNPRYQVTQFGKPVTLSCSQTLNHNVMYWYQQKSSQAPKLLFHYYDKDFNNEADTPDNFQSRRPNTSFCFLDIRSPGLGDTAMYLCATSRRRANVLTFGAGSRLTVL.

This sequence joins TRBV28 and TRBJ2-3, with TRBD1 identical over 8 bases. The CDR3 loop spans 13 amino acids. Germline CDR1 and CDR2: MDHEN and SYDVKM. Trimming cost V 4 bases and J 8 bases; bases outside gene matches: 5. This chain's CDR3 is CASSSDRDGTQYF. DNA for the CDR3: TGTGCCAGCAGTTCGGACAGGGATGGTACGCAGTATTTT.

This clonotype was seen a handful of times. This sequence joins TRBV7-7 and TRBJ2-7; TRBD2 matches at 8 bases. The CDR3 has 16 residues. CDR1 and CDR2 from the germline V gene are SSHAT and FNYEAQ (reference sequence). With V trimmed by 4 bases and J by 7 bases, 15 bases remained unmatched. The CDR3 here is CASSSPIQRETDEQYF. The CDR3 DNA reads as TGTGCCAGCAGCTCCCCTATTCAGCGGGAGACCGATGAGCAGTACTTC.

This clonotype was detected a few times. The chain is built from TRBV28 and TRBJ2-3; 7 nucleotides line up with TRBD1. This CDR3 comprises 15 residues. The germline gives CDR1 MDHEN, CDR2 SYDVKM. J lost 0 bases, V lost 6 bases, and 6 bases had no gene match. The CDR3 DNA reads as TGTGCCAGCAGCCCGGACAGGTCGAGCACAGATACGCAGTATTTT. As protein: CASSPDRSSTDTQYF.

This clonotype has more than one count but fewer than ten. V gene TRBV7-2 combines with J gene TRBJ2-7, with D tentatively TRBD1 or TRBD2 (5 bases each). This CDR3 has 14 amino acids. The V end was cut by 3 bases, the J end by 2 bases, with 11 bases between. Looked up from germline, CDR1 is SGHTA and CDR2 is FQGNSA. CDR3 in amino acids: CASSLGRAAYEQYF. The DNA of the CDR3 is TGTGCCAGCAGCTTGGGGCGGGCCGCCTACGAGCAGTACTTC. The variable domain in full, completed from reference TRBV7-2 and TRBJ2-7, reads GAGVSQSPSNKVTEKGKDVELRCDPISGHTALYWYRQSLGQGLEFLIYFQGNSAPDKSGLPSDRFSAERTGGSVSTLTIQRTQQEDSAVYLCASSLGRAAYEQYFGPGTRLTVT.

The chain has TRBV25-1 and TRBJ2-7; D is uncertain. Germline loops: CDR1 MGHDK, CDR2 SYGVNS. The V and J ends lost 2 bases and 6 bases respectively, with 2 bases between them. This CDR3 has 10 amino acids. The CDR3: CASSETEQYF. DNA of the CDR3: TGTGCCAGCAGTGAAACCGAGCAGTACTTC.

This clonotype was seen once. The chain carries TRBV5-1 and TRBJ1-2; D gene ambiguous. CDR3 length: 14 residues. The V end was cut by 4 bases, the J end by 3 bases, with 13 bases between. Germline V CDR1 and CDR2: SGHRS, YFSETQ. For the CDR3, the DNA is TGCGCCAGCAGCAAGGACCTGTCAGACTATGGCTACACCTTC. Its protein is CASSKDLSDYGYTF.

A remark on this clonotype: One end of the junction is discordant with germline, which a read error may explain. This chain uses TRBV5-1 with TRBJ2-5, with 7 nucleotides matching TRBD1. The J call may be in error: the DNA end matches TRBJ2-7 better. Germline V gene data show CDR1 as SGHRS and CDR2 as YFSETQ. The CDR3 is 14 amino acids. The CDR3 protein is CTSSFSGGYYEQYF. As DNA, the CDR3 is TGCACCAGCAGCTTTTCAGGGGGATACTACGAGCAGTACTTC.

This clonotype was observed a handful of times. This rearrangement joins TRBV11-2 to TRBJ2-1, with 9 bases lining up with TRBD2. Germline V CDR1 and CDR2: SGHAT, FQNNGV. The length of the CDR3 is 17 residues. The ends lost 4 bases at V and 0 bases at J; junction bases unmatched: 7. The chain's CDR3 is CASSSLAGASSYNEQFF. CDR3 bases: TGTGCCAGCAGCTCCTTAGCGGGAGCAAGCTCCTACAATGAGCAGTTCTTC. The whole variable domain, remainder taken from reference TRBV11-2 and TRBJ2-1, is EAGVAQSPRYKIIEKRQSVAFWCNPISGHATLYWYQQILGQGPKLLIQFQNNGVVDDSQLPKDRFSAERLKGVDSTLKIQPAKLEDSAVYLCASSSLAGASSYNEQFFGPGTRLTVL.

This clonotype has a handful of counts. The V and J genes are TRBV9 and TRBJ2-1; TRBD1 aligns across 9 bases. V lost 0 bases to trimming and J lost 6 bases; unmatched junction nucleotides: 4. CDR3 length equals 15 residues. Looked up from germline, CDR1 is SGDLS and CDR2 is YYNGEE. The CDR3, as DNA: TGTGCCAGCAGCGTAGCACAGGGGGCGAGCAATGAGCAGTTCTTC. It encodes CASSVAQGASNEQFF.

This clonotype has just a few counts. The chain combines TRBV5-1 with TRBJ2-3, with a weak D call TRBD2 (6 bases). The V gene's germline CDR1 is SGHRS and CDR2 YFSETQ. This CDR3 has 15 residues. V was clipped by 0 bases and J by 6 bases, with 14 bases between them. The DNA for the CDR3 is TGCGCCAGCAGCTTGGTTGGGGACTCACGGGATACGCAGTATTTT. Translating it yields CASSLVGDSRDTQYF.

The genes are TRBV2 and TRBJ1-2; tentative D call: TRBD1 (5 bases). V lost 4 bases and J 4 bases, leaving 10 bases between the germline ends. CDR1 and CDR2 from the germline V gene are SNHLY and FYNNEI. This CDR3 is 13 amino acids long. Written as DNA, the CDR3 is TGTGCCAGCAGTGCGGGACTCCTCTATGGCTACACCTTC. Translating gives CASSAGLLYGYTF.

This clonotype was seen a handful of times. The chain employs TRBV7-2 and TRBJ1-5; no firm D call. CDR1 and CDR2 (germline): SGHTA, FQGNSA. Trimming shortened V by 7 bases and J by 3 bases, and 16 bases separated the two germline ends. This CDR3 spans 15 amino acids. The DNA for the CDR3 is TGTGCCAGCACCTTCCGGGGAGGGAACAATCAGCCCCAGCATTTT. This sequence encodes CASTFRGGNNQPQHF.

On this clonotype: A read error may produce the germline difference seen at one junction end. The chain is built from TRBV7-2 and TRBJ1-1, with 7 bases that match TRBD1. Germline assignment: CDR1 SGHTA and CDR2 FQGNSA. This CDR3 comprises 15 residues. DNA of the CDR3: TGTGCCAGCAGCTTAGGGGGGACAGTGAAAACTGAAGCTTTCTTT. Amino acids: CASSLGGTVKTEAFF.

There are a few counts of this clonotype. This chain links TRBV20-1 with TRBJ2-5; D call uncertain. V lost 3 bases and J 2 bases, leaving 19 bases between the germline ends. The CDR3 length is 16 residues. Germline assignment: CDR1 DFQATT and CDR2 SNEGSKA (reference sequence). The CDR3 spells CSASLSSARTQETQYF. CDR3 nucleotides: TGCAGTGCTAGTCTGTCCAGCGCACGAACACAAGAGACCCAGTACTTC.